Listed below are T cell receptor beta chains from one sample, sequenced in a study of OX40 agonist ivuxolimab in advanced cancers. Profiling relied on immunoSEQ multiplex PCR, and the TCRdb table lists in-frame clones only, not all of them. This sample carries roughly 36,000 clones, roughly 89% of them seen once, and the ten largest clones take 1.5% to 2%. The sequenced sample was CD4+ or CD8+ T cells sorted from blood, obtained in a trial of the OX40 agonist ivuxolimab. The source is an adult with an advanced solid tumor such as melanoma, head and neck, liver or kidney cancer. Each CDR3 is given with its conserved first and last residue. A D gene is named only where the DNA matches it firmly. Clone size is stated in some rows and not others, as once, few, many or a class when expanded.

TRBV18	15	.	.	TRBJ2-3	TGTGCCAGCTCACCAGGGGGTTTGGGCACAGATACGCAGTATTTT	CASSPGGLGTDTQYF
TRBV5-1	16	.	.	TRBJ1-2	TGCGCCAGCAGCTTGGGAGCCGCGGGACCTAACTATGGCTACACCTTC	CASSLGAAGPNYGYTF
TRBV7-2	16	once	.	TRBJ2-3	TGTGCCAGCAGCTTAGTAACCAGGGGACTCACAGATACGCAGTATTTT	CASSLVTRGLTDTQYF
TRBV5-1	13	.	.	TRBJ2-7	TGCGCCAGCAGGGCGGATGTAATCTACGAGCAGTACTTC	CASRADVIYEQYF
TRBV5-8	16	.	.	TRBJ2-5	TGTGCCAGCAGATCAGGGACGGCTACGTACCAAGAGACCCAGTACTTC	CASRSGTATYQETQYF
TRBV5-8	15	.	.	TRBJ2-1	TGTGCCAGCAGCTTGGGCGCTAGCTCCTACAATGAGCAGTTCTTC	CASSLGASSYNEQFF
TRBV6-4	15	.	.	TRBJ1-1	TGTGCCAGCAGTGACCAACAGGGATCGAACACTGAAGCTTTCTTT	CASSDQQGSNTEAFF
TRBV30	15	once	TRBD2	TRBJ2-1	TGTGCCTGGAAATGGGCTAGCGGGAGGACCGATGAGCAGTTCTTC	CAWKWASGRTDEQFF
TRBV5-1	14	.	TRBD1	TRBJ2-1	TGCGCCAGCAGCTTGGGGACAGGGGGCTATGAGCAGTTCTTC	CASSLGTGGYEQFF
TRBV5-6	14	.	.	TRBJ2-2	TGTGCCAGCAGCTTGCAACCGAACACCGGGGAGCTGTTTTTT	CASSLQPNTGELFF
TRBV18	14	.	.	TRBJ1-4	TGTGCCAGCTCTCCTAAGACGGGAAGCGAAAAACTGTTTTTT	CASSPKTGSEKLFF
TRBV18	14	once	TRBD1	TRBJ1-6	TGTGCCAGCTCACCAGACAGGGGACGATCACCCCTCCACTTT	CASSPDRGRSPLHF
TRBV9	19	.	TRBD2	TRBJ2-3	TGTGCCAGCAGCTACCCCGCCGGGACTAGCGGGAGGGACACAGATACGCAGTATTTT	CASSYPAGTSGRDTDTQYF
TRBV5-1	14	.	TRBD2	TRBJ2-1	TGCGCCAGCAGCTTGGGCGGGAGGGCAAATGAGCAGTTCTTC	CASSLGGRANEQFF
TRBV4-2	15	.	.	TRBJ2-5	TGTGCCAGCAGCCAAGTCCCCTACGGCGGGGAGACCCAGTACTTC	CASSQVPYGGETQYF
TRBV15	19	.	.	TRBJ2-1	TGTGCCACCAGCAGATCCCTAGCGCGACAGGGACGGAATAGGAATGAGCAGTTCTTC	CATSRSLARQGRNRNEQFF
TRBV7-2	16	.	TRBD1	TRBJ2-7	TGTGCCAGCAGATTTACCGGGACAGGGGGCACCTACGAGCAGTACTTC	CASRFTGTGGTYEQYF
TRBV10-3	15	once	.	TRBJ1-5	TGTGCCATCAGTGACATAGGGGTTAGCAATCAGCCCCAGCATTTT	CAISDIGVSNQPQHF
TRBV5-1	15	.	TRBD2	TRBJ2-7	TGCGCCAGCAGCCCGGGGGGACTCCAGGACTACGAGCAGTACTTC	CASSPGGLQDYEQYF
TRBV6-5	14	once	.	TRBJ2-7	TGTGCCAGCAGTTACTCGACACATTTCTACGAGCAGTACTTC	CASSYSTHFYEQYF
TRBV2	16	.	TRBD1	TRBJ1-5	TGTGCCAGCACTGGGACAGGGAAGGGGGGCAATCAGCCCCAGCATTTT	CASTGTGKGGNQPQHF
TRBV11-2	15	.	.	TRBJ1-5	TGTGCCAGCAGCCTGAACAGGGATAGCAATCAGCCCCAGCATTTT	CASSLNRDSNQPQHF
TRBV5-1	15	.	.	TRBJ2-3	TGCGCCAGCAGCATCGACGGGGTGGGCACAGATACGCAGTATTTT	CASSIDGVGTDTQYF
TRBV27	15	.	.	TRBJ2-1	TGTGCCAGCAGTTTAAATGGGGGCCGGGGGAATGAGCAGTTCTTC	CASSLNGGRGNEQFF
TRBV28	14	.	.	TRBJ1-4	TGTGCCAGCCGCTCCCCAGGGGAGGGTGAAAAACTGTTTTTT	CASRSPGEGEKLFF
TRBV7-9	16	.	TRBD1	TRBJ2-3	TGTGCCAGCAGCTCGCAACAGGGGGACACGGCAGATACGCAGTATTTT	CASSSQQGDTADTQYF
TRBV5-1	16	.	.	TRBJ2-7	TGCGCCAGCAGCTTGGGGGGGACGCCGGCCGGGTACGAGCAGTACTTC	CASSLGGTPAGYEQYF
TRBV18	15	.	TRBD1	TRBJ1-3	TGTGCCAGCTCACCCAATGGACAGGGGAAAGGCACCATATATTTT	CASSPNGQGKGTIYF
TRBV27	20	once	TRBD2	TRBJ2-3	TGTGCCAGCAGTTTTTGCCGAGGGACTAGCGGGAGGACCCTCACAGATACGCAGTATTTT	CASSFCRGTSGRTLTDTQYF
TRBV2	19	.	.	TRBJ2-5	TGTGCCAGCAGTCGTAACATTGGAGACCTCCGGAGAGTCAACGAACTCCAGTACTTC	CASSRNIGDLRRVNELQYF
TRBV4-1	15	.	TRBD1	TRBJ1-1	TGCGCCAGCAGCCTATCGGGACAGGGGAACACTGAAGCTTTCTTT	CASSLSGQGNTEAFF
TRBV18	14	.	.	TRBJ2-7	TGTGCCAGCTCTCCAGGGGCGACTACCTACGAGCAGTACTTC	CASSPGATTYEQYF
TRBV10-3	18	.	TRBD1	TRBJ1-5	TGTGCCATCAGTGACCCCCCCCGGAGAGGGGGCAACAATCAGCCCCAGCATTTT	CAISDPPRRGGNNQPQHF
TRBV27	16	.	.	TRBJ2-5	TGTGCCAGCAGTCCCATCCTGGACGCAGTCGGGGAGACCCAGTACTTC	CASSPILDAVGETQYF
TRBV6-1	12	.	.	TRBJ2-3	TGTGCCAGCAGGAGCCTGGGGGATACGCAGTATTTT	CASRSLGDTQYF
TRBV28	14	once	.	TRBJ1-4	TGTGCCAGCGCAGTTGGAGGGGAAAATGAAAAACTGTTTTTT	CASAVGGENEKLFF
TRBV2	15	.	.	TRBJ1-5	TGTGCCAGCAGGGACCGGGACAATAGCAATCAGCCCCAGCATTTT	CASRDRDNSNQPQHF
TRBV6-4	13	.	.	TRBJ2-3	TGTGCCAGCAGTGTTGAGGGGGCAGATACGCAGTATTTT	CASSVEGADTQYF
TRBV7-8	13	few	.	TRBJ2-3	TGTGCCAGCAGCTTGAGCGACACAGATACGCAGTATTTT	CASSLSDTDTQYF
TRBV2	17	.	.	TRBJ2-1	TGTGCCAGCAGTGAATATGGTCGAGTAAGCTCCTACAATGAGCAGTTCTTC	CASSEYGRVSSYNEQFF
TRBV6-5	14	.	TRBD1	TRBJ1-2	TGTGCCAGCAGCCGCACAACAGGGGGAACTGGCTACACCTTC	CASSRTTGGTGYTF
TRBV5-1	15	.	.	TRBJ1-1	TGCGCCAGCACCCCGGGGGACGGAAGACTCACTGAAGCTTTCTTT	CASTPGDGRLTEAFF
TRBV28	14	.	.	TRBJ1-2	TGTGCCAGCAGTTCAGGGGACCGGAGCTATGGCTACACCTTC	CASSSGDRSYGYTF
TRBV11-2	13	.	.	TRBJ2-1	TGTGCCAGCAGCCCCGCCGCGTTCTTGGAGCAGTTCTTC	CASSPAAFLEQFF
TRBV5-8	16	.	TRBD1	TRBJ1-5	TGTGCCAGCAGCTCGGGACAGGGAGGCAGCAATCAGCCCCAGCATTTT	CASSSGQGGSNQPQHF
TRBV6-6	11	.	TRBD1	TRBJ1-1	TGTGCCAGCAGTCCCGGGCGACAGGGAAGCTTT	CASSPGRQGSF
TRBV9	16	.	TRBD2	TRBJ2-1	TGTGCCAGCAGCGTAGGGGTGAGCGGGAGTTACAATGAGCAGTTCTTC	CASSVGVSGSYNEQFF
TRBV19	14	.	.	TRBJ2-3	TGTGCCAGTAGTATGTGGATTAGCACAGATACGCAGTATTTT	CASSMWISTDTQYF
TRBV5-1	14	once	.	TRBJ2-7	TGCGCCAGCAGCTTAGGCGGGGAACCCTACGAGCAGTACTTC	CASSLGGEPYEQYF
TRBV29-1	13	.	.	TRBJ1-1	TGCAGCGTTGAAGATCTGGGCCAGGGCCAAGCTTTCTTT	CSVEDLGQGQAFF
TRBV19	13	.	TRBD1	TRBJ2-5	TGTGCCAGTAGTGGACAGGTACAAGAGACCCAGTACTTC	CASSGQVQETQYF
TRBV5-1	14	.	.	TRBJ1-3	TGCGCCAGCAGCTTGGCAGGGTTGGGAAACACCATATATTTT	CASSLAGLGNTIYF
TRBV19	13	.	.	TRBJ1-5	TGTGCCAGTAACGGCGCTAGCAATCAGCCCCAGCATTTT	CASNGASNQPQHF
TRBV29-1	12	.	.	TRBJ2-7	TGCAGCGTTAAAGGGACGCAGTACGAGCAGTACTTC	CSVKGTQYEQYF